What follows are 8 T cell receptor beta chains derived from one specimen sequenced in a study of blood T cell repertoires in COVID-19. Assay used: immunoSEQ multiplex PCR; TCRdb lists only in-frame clones, some missing. Altogether around 200,000 clones are present, 70% to 90% being singletons, with the ten largest covering about 4%. Sequencing was done on a sample of PBMCs or T cells enriched from blood (not recorded which). These receptors originate from a woman aged 25 to 45 who had been exposed to COVID-19.

This chain joins TRBV6-7 and TRBJ2-7, with D maybe TRBD2 (5 bases). TRBV6-7 falls under the ORF class, with uncertain function. V was trimmed by 10 bases and J by 3 bases, leaving 13 bases between them. CDR3 length equals 12 residues. CDR3 sequence (DNA): TGTGCCATCTCGGACTCGTACTACGAGCAGTACTTC. It codes for CAISDSYYEQYF.

The genes are TRBV6-2 or TRBV6-3 and TRBJ2-5; D tentatively fits TRBD1 or TRBD2 (7 bases each). Germline CDR1 is MNHEY and CDR2 is SVGEGT. V lost 6 bases, J lost 5 bases, and 16 bases lay in between. This CDR3 region has 14 residues. This CDR3 is CASSPGGVGETQYF. CDR3 coding DNA: TGTGCCAGCAGCCCAGGGGGGGTGGGGGAGACCCAGTACTTC.

This chain connects TRBV5-4 to TRBJ1-1; D perhaps matches TRBD1 (6 bases). Germline CDR1 is SGHNT and CDR2 is YYREEE (reference sequence). Trimming stripped 2 bases from V and 4 bases from J, with 15 bases between. The CDR3 has 15 residues. The CDR3 bases are TGTGCCAGCAGCTTCAAAAACAGGGAAGCCACTGAAGCTTTCTTT. It specifies CASSFKNREATEAFF.

V usage is TRBV5-1 and J usage is TRBJ2-7; TRBD2 is a possible D gene (5 bases). Germline CDR1 SGHRS, CDR2 YFSETQ. The V end lost 2 bases, the J end lost 6 bases, and 18 bases lay between the germline ends. The CDR3 runs to 15 residues. The CDR3, as DNA: TGCGCCAGCAGCTTAGGGCTCGGGCCAAGCGGCGAGCAGTACTTC. Translated, it gives CASSLGLGPSGEQYF.

The V call is TRBV18, the J call TRBJ1-3; D gene uncertain. The CDR3 runs to 13 residues. With 6 bases removed from V and 1 base from J, the gap between germline ends came to 7 bases. Germline lookup yields CDR1 KGHSH and CDR2 LQKENI. The CDR3 DNA reads as TGTGCCAGCTCCGGTATGTCTGGAAACACCATATATTTT. Translating gives CASSGMSGNTIYF.

The gene calls are TRBV11-2 and TRBJ1-3; tentatively, D is TRBD1 (5 bases). The CDR3 has 15 residues. Germline CDR1 and CDR2: SGHAT and FQNNGV. Trimming took 0 bases from V and 1 from J, leaving 7 bases between them. This CDR3 reads CASSLDGGSGNTIYF. In nucleotides, the CDR3 is TGTGCCAGCAGCTTAGATGGGGGGTCTGGAAACACCATATATTTT. The variable domain in full, completed from reference TRBV11-2 and TRBJ1-3, reads EAGVAQSPRYKIIEKRQSVAFWCNPISGHATLYWYQQILGQGPKLLIQFQNNGVVDDSQLPKDRFSAERLKGVDSTLKIQPAKLEDSAVYLCASSLDGGSGNTIYFGEGSWLTVV.

The V gene is TRBV9, the J gene TRBJ2-2, with D maybe TRBD2 (6 bases). This CDR3 is built from 16 residues. Trimming pared 4 bases from V and 3 bases from J, leaving 16 bases between. The germline gives CDR1 SGDLS, CDR2 YYNGEE. The CDR3 reads CASSSRASEYTGELFF. The CDR3 DNA sequence: TGTGCCAGCAGCTCTCGGGCTAGCGAGTACACCGGGGAGCTGTTTTTT.

The rearrangement uses TRBV10-3 and TRBJ2-1, with D possibly being TRBD1 (8 bases). Trimming pared 7 bases from V and 4 bases from J, leaving 17 bases between. CDR1 and CDR2 (germline): ENHRY, SYGVKD. CDR3 length equals 15 residues. For the CDR3, the DNA is TGTGCCATCACCCGAGGACAGGGAGGGTACAATGAGCAGTTCTTC. Its protein product is CAITRGQGGYNEQFF.